This T cell receptor beta chain originates from a study of blood T cells in healthy people across ages. Study-wide results and limits: Unsorted PBMCs blocked a conclusive comparison of naive and antigen-experienced cells. Getting older went along with TCR beta diversity per million T cells dropping roughly linearly.

Through a sample-barcoded 5' primer and a J-beta primer mix, a second PCR was run for roughly 6 to 11 cycles. MiXCR was run by TCRdb on the 5' RACE reads, yielding one entry per CDR3 protein. The sample includes 730,000 or so distinct CDR3 sequences, roughly two fifths of them seen just once. About this clonotype itself: What it binds is not known.

The source material was blood. The clonotype was recovered from an elderly man in good health.

The CDR3 coding sequence is TGTGCCAGCAGTGGTAGACAGGGAAACCCCTACGAGCAGTACTTC. This codes for CASSGRQGNPYEQYF. The rearrangement links TRBV6-1 to TRBJ2-7; 7 bases map to TRBD1. The V gene end was trimmed by 4 bases and the J gene end by 2 bases; junction bases not matched to a gene: 8. This CDR3 spans 15 amino acids. CDR1 is MNHNS, CDR2 SASEGT, per germline.